Presented here are 5 T cell receptor beta chains from one specimen sequenced in a study of cytomegalovirus exposure and HLA in healthy donors. It was with 60 Vbeta and 13 Jbeta primers that the PCR ran. Method: immunoSEQ multiplex PCR; TCRdb's copy keeps in-frame clones and lacks some. The data show about 280,000 clones, with about 90% seen just once and roughly 2.3% held by the top ten. The source material was PBMCs. The source of these receptors is a woman between 18 and 30 years old in good health and CMV-seronegative.

The chain uses TRBV9 and TRBJ2-1; 11 bases line up with TRBD2. Germline V gene sequence: CDR1 SGDLS, CDR2 YYNGEE. The CDR3 is 16 residues long. V lost 0 bases to trimming and J lost 5 bases; unmatched junction nucleotides: 4. CDR3 sequence reads: CASSVATSGGDNEQFF. DNA of the CDR3: TGTGCCAGCAGCGTAGCAACTAGCGGGGGAGACAATGAGCAGTTCTTC. Variable domain in full (rest from reference TRBV9 and TRBJ2-1): DSGVTQTPKHLITATGQRVTLRCSPRSGDLSVYWYQQSLDQGLQFLIQYYNGEERAKGNILERFSAQQFPDLHSELNLSSLELGDSALYFCASSVATSGGDNEQFFGPGTRLTVL.

This chain joins TRBV19 and TRBJ2-1, with 7 bases aligning to TRBD2. The CDR3 sequence is 17 residues long. J gave up 4 bases and V 5 bases, and 14 bases lay outside the gene matches. CDR1 and CDR2 (germline): LNHDA, SQIVND (reference sequence). CDR3 DNA: TGTGCCAGTAGTGCCCGACTAGCCCGACCGCTTTACAATGAGCAGTTCTTC. This sequence encodes CASSARLARPLYNEQFF.

The chain has TRBV9 and TRBJ2-7; TRBD1 aligns across 9 bases. Germline V lookup: CDR1 SGDLS, CDR2 YYNGEE. J lost 5 bases, V lost 4 bases, and 19 bases had no gene match. The CDR3 is 18 amino acids. The CDR3 DNA follows: TGTGCCAGCAGCCCACGTTTACAGGGGGCTTCAAGGAGGGACGAGCAGTACTTC. It is translated as CASSPRLQGASRRDEQYF. The whole variable domain, remainder taken from reference TRBV9 and TRBJ2-7, is DSGVTQTPKHLITATGQRVTLRCSPRSGDLSVYWYQQSLDQGLQFLIQYYNGEERAKGNILERFSAQQFPDLHSELNLSSLELGDSALYFCASSPRLQGASRRDEQYFGPGTRLTVT.

This chain links TRBV14 with TRBJ2-6; possibly TRBD2 for D (6 bases). The CDR3 loop spans 15 amino acids. Trimming cost V 5 bases and J 5 bases, with 13 bases left between them. Germline assignment: CDR1 SGHDN and CDR2 FVKESK. The CDR3 reads CASSTLGDWANVLTF. The CDR3 coding sequence is TGTGCCAGCAGCACCCTCGGGGACTGGGCCAACGTCCTGACTTTC.

The V call is TRBV5-1, the J call TRBJ1-2, with 8 positions matching TRBD1. The germline CDR1 and CDR2 sequences are SGHRS and YFSETQ. The CDR3 is made up of 13 amino acids. Unmatched junction bases numbered 2, after V lost 1 base and J lost 6 bases. CDR3: CASSLTGGDGYTF. The CDR3 nucleotides read TGCGCCAGCAGCTTGACAGGGGGTGATGGCTACACCTTC.